Listed below are T cell receptor beta chains from one sample, sequenced in a study of PD-1 blockade in classical Hodgkin lymphoma. Data came from immunoSEQ multiplex PCR; TCRdb stores just in-frame clones and leaves some out. Seen here are 80,000 to 100,000 clones, around 93% observed once, and the top ten hold under 2%. The sequencing here drew on peripheral blood mononuclear cells (PBMCs), taken before the fourth cycle of nivolumab. The receptors stem from a human donor with classical Hodgkin lymphoma. CDR3s leave out the opening cysteine and the closing phenylalanine or tryptophan. A row's size may be missing; if present it is once, few, many or a size class.

V gene	clone size	CDR3 protein
TRBV11-3	-	ASSFGVTTQY
TRBV29-1	-	SVEDSRGPGTQY
TRBV6-6	-	ASSRGQGGTEAF
TRBV9	-	ASSIRNTAGETQY
TRBV4-2	-	ASSQEASGDSYEQY
TRBV30	-	AWSVWVPGVGNEQF
TRBV6-1	-	ATTGRFNQPQH
TRBV29-1	-	SVNDAGYGYT
TRBV5-1	-	ASSLQFRETQY
TRBV7-9	once	ASSPSGAMEYEQY
TRBV18	-	ASHGDRTYEQY
TRBV28	once	ASSLLSRPGGGYT
TRBV28	-	ASQGGAAYEQY